Listed below are T cell receptor beta chains from one sample, sequenced in a study of technical replicates of blood from a handful of donors. The method was immunoSEQ multiplex PCR; TCRdb's version includes in-frame clones alone and lacks a portion of them. Found here are approximately 80,000 clones, 89% of them singletons; the top ten hold 0.35% to 0.5%. The specimen was T cells isolated from PBMCs. Source of these receptors: a human donor in good health. The CDR3 runs from the conserved cysteine through the conserved F or W. Each record gives: V gene, clone size, D gene, J gene, CDR3 protein, CDR3 DNA. The D gene is left open where the match is weak. Size is stated for part of the rows, as once, few or many counts, or as a class when the clone is expanded.

>TRBV28|NA|NA|TRBJ1-5
CASSPGEGSKPQHF
TGTGCCAGCAGTCCAGGGGAGGGGAGCAAGCCCCAGCATTTT
>TRBV27|NA|TRBD1|TRBJ2-7
CASSFMRTGSYEQYF
TGTGCCAGCAGCTTTATGCGGACAGGCTCCTACGAGCAGTACTTC
>TRBV15|NA|NA|TRBJ1-1
CATSRLNTEAFF
TGTGCCACCAGCAGACTCAACACTGAAGCTTTCTTT
>TRBV27|NA|NA|TRBJ1-1
CASSRGGGQVEAFF
TGTGCCAGCAGCCGGGGCGGGGGGCAAGTTGAAGCTTTCTTT
>TRBV27|NA|TRBD1|TRBJ2-7
CASSLTLGTGGGEQYF
TGTGCCAGCAGTTTGACCTTGGGGACAGGAGGTGGAGAGCAGTACTTC
>TRBV18|NA|TRBD2|TRBJ2-3
CASSPVLAGGDTQYF
TGTGCCAGCTCACCCGTGCTAGCGGGAGGAGATACGCAGTATTTT
>TRBV2|NA|NA|TRBJ2-1
CASSAVSYNEQFF
TGTGCCAGCTCTGCGGTTTCCTACAATGAGCAGTTCTTC
>TRBV19|NA|NA|TRBJ1-5
CASSTAGDRPQHF
TGTGCCAGTAGTACGGCCGGAGATCGGCCCCAGCATTTT
>TRBV29-1|few|NA|TRBJ1-4
CSVASFREKLFF
TGCAGCGTTGCGTCCTTTCGGGAAAAACTGTTTTTT
>TRBV5-1|NA|NA|TRBJ1-4
CASSMGHREKLFF
TGCGCCAGCAGCATGGGACACAGGGAAAAACTGTTTTTT
>TRBV6-6|NA|NA|TRBJ1-2
CASSQNYGYTF
TGTGCCAGCTCTCAGAACTATGGCTACACCTTC
>TRBV30|once|TRBD2|TRBJ2-3
CAWSVLAGTDTQYF
TGTGCCTGGAGTGTTCTAGCGGGAACAGATACGCAGTATTTT
>TRBV6-5|NA|TRBD1|TRBJ1-2
CASSRDSSNYGYTF
TGTGCCAGTTCCCGGGACAGCTCTAACTATGGCTACACCTTC
>TRBV2|NA|NA|TRBJ2-5
CASSRTGIQETQYF
TGTGCCAGCAGTAGAACAGGGATCCAAGAGACCCAGTACTTC
>TRBV14|NA|NA|TRBJ1-2
CASSQGIGLSNYGYTF
TGTGCCAGCAGCCAAGGTATCGGACTTTCTAACTATGGCTACACCTTC
>TRBV5-1|NA|NA|TRBJ1-4
CASSLQNEKLFF
TGCGCCAGCAGCTTACAGAATGAAAAACTGTTTTTT
>TRBV5-6|NA|TRBD2|TRBJ2-7
CASSLDLAGEQYF
TGTGCCAGCAGCTTGGATTTAGCGGGGGAGCAGTACTTC
>TRBV6-1|NA|TRBD1|TRBJ2-1
CASSQRQGGYNEQFF
TGTGCCAGCAGCCAGAGACAGGGTGGCTACAATGAGCAGTTCTTC
>TRBV7-9|NA|NA|TRBJ1-6
CASSRDNSPLHF
TGTGCCAGCAGCCGAGATAATTCACCCCTCCACTTT
>TRBV11-3|NA|NA|TRBJ2-7
CASSMGLASEQYF
TGTGCCAGCAGCATGGGACTTGCAAGCGAGCAGTACTTC
>TRBV19|NA|TRBD1|TRBJ2-7
CASTETPWTGVYEQYF
TGTGCCAGTACCGAAACCCCGTGGACAGGGGTCTACGAGCAGTACTTC
>TRBV18|NA|TRBD2|TRBJ2-1
CASSPPGGNEQFF
TGTGCCAGCTCACCACCGGGGGGGAACGAGCAGTTCTTC
>TRBV10-1|NA|NA|TRBJ2-7
CASSESGRPYEQYF
TGCGCCAGCAGTGAGTCAGGGAGACCCTACGAGCAGTACTTC
>TRBV28|NA|NA|TRBJ1-1
CASSFFGGFTEAFF
TGTGCCAGCAGTTTTTTCGGAGGGTTCACTGAAGCTTTCTTT
>TRBV4-1|NA|TRBD2|TRBJ2-1
CASSQGLAGGNEQFF
TGCGCCAGCAGCCAAGGACTAGCGGGAGGTAATGAGCAGTTCTTC
>TRBV6-5|NA|NA|TRBJ1-2
CASSTGTSNYGYTF
TGTGCCAGCAGCACAGGGACATCCAACTATGGCTACACCTTC
>TRBV25-1|once|NA|TRBJ1-3
CASSEAGDGNTIYF
TGTGCCAGCAGTGAAGCAGGGGATGGAAACACCATATATTTT
>TRBV4-2|NA|NA|TRBJ2-3
CASSQPLGTSTDTQYF
TGTGCCAGCAGCCAGCCTCTAGGCACTAGCACAGATACGCAGTATTTT
>TRBV7-9|NA|TRBD2|TRBJ2-2
CASIMWLADTGELFF
TGTGCCAGCATCATGTGGCTAGCGGACACCGGGGAGCTGTTTTTT
>TRBV10-3|NA|NA|TRBJ1-1
CAISGMTGNTEAFF
TGTGCCATCAGTGGTATGACAGGGAACACTGAAGCTTTCTTT
>TRBV14|NA|NA|TRBJ1-3
CASSQGQNSGNTIYF
TGTGCCAGCAGCCAAGGGCAGAACTCTGGAAACACCATATATTTT
>TRBV27|NA|NA|TRBJ1-2
CASRGRGINYGYTF
TGTGCCAGCAGGGGTCGGGGGATCAACTATGGCTACACCTTC
>TRBV7-2|NA|NA|TRBJ1-5
CASSLLGAGSNQPQHF
TGTGCCAGCAGCTTACTCGGCGCGGGATCCAATCAGCCCCAGCATTTT
>TRBV9|NA|NA|TRBJ2-7
CASSKQPETGTLDF
TGTGCCAGCAGCAAACAACCTGAAACAGGGACCCTGGACTTC
>TRBV30|NA|NA|TRBJ2-7
CAWSVETVEQYF
TGTGCCTGGAGTGTGGAGACAGTTGAACAGTACTTC
>TRBV29-1|NA|NA|TRBJ1-1
CSVEDNPYEAFF
TGCAGCGTCGAAGACAATCCCTATGAAGCTTTCTTT
>TRBV4-3|NA|NA|TRBJ2-5
CASSQAGGQLLETQYF
TGCGCCAGCAGCCAAGCTGGAGGACAGTTATTAGAGACCCAGTACTTC
>TRBV18|few|NA|TRBJ1-3
CASSPDGGSGNTIYF
TGTGCCAGCTCACCCGACGGAGGGTCCGGAAACACCATATATTTT
>TRBV6-5|NA|NA|TRBJ2-3
CASSYARQGTDTQYF
TGTGCCAGCAGTTACGCCAGGCAGGGCACAGATACGCAGTATTTT
>TRBV6-1|once|TRBD1|TRBJ2-7
CASKGTDYEQYF
TGTGCCAGCAAAGGGACAGATTACGAGCAGTACTTC
>TRBV5-6|NA|TRBD1|TRBJ1-4
CASSPVDRLDQEKLFF
TGTGCCAGCAGCCCGGTGGACAGGCTTGATCAAGAAAAACTGTTTTTT
>TRBV7-9|few|NA|TRBJ2-7
CASSRREDYEQYF
TGTGCCAGCAGCCGCAGGGAAGACTACGAGCAGTACTTC
>TRBV28|once|TRBD2|TRBJ2-7
CASSFRSGRGSYEQYF
TGTGCCAGCAGTTTCCGGAGCGGGAGAGGGTCCTACGAGCAGTACTTC
>TRBV6-5|NA|NA|TRBJ2-7
CASSSRGTYEQYF
TGTGCCAGCAGTTCTCGCGGGACCTACGAGCAGTACTTC
>TRBV10-3|NA|NA|TRBJ1-1
CAISESFGGENTEAFF
TGTGCCATCAGTGAGTCCTTCGGGGGAGAAAACACTGAAGCTTTCTTT
>TRBV7-6|NA|TRBD2|TRBJ2-3
CASSHPRASGASSTDTQYF
TGTGCCAGCAGCCACCCGAGAGCTAGCGGGGCTTCTAGCACAGATACGCAGTATTTT
>TRBV5-4|NA|TRBD1|TRBJ2-5
CASSPGQGGETQYF
TGTGCCAGCAGCCCGGGACAGGGGGGAGAGACCCAGTACTTC
>TRBV18|NA|TRBD1|TRBJ1-5
CASSPSKGQINQPQHF
TGTGCCAGCTCACCATCGAAGGGACAGATCAATCAGCCCCAGCATTTT
>TRBV9|NA|NA|TRBJ1-1
CASSVVEQNTEAFF
TGTGCCAGCAGCGTAGTTGAGCAGAACACTGAAGCTTTCTTT
>TRBV28|NA|TRBD2|TRBJ2-7
CASSLPLAGGEQYF
TGTGCCAGCAGTTTACCGCTAGCGGGAGGCGAGCAGTACTTC
>TRBV9|NA|TRBD2|TRBJ2-2
CASSVELGLANTGELFF
TGTGCCAGCAGCGTAGAATTAGGACTAGCGAACACCGGGGAGCTGTTTTTT
>TRBV11-1|NA|TRBD2|TRBJ2-7
CASSPILRERTYEQYF
TGTGCCAGCAGCCCGATTTTGCGGGAGCGGACCTACGAGCAGTACTTC